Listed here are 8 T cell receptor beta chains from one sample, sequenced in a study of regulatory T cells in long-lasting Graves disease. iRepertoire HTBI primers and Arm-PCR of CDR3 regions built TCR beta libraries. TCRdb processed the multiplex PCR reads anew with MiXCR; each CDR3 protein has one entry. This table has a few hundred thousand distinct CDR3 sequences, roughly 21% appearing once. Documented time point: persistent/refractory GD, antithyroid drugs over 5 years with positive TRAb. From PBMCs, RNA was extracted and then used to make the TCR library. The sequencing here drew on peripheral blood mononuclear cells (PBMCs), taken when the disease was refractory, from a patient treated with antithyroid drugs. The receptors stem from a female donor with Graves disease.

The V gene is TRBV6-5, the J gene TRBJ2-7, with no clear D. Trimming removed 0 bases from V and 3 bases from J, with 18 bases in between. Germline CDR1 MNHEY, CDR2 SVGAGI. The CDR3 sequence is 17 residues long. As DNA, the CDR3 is TGTGCCAGCAGTTACTCGAATCGCGCCCCGACCGACTACGAGCAGTACTTC. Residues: CASSYSNRAPTDYEQYF.

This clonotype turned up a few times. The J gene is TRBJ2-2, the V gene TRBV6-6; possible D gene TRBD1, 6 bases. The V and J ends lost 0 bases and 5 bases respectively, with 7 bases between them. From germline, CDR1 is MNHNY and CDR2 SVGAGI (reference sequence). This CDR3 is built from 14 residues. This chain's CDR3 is CASSYSRGTGELFF. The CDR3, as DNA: TGTGCCAGCAGTTACTCGAGGGGGACCGGGGAGCTGTTTTTT.

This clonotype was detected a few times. The CDR3 sequence is CASSQELVRYEQYF. CDR3 sequence (DNA): TGTGCCAGCAGCCAGGAACTAGTAAGATACGAGCAGTACTTC. The rearrangement uses TRBV3-1 and TRBJ2-7; D is possibly TRBD2 (5 bases). Germline loops: CDR1 LGHDT, CDR2 YNNKEL (reference sequence). The CDR3 length is 14 residues. With 3 bases removed from V and 4 bases from J, the gap between germline ends came to 13 bases.

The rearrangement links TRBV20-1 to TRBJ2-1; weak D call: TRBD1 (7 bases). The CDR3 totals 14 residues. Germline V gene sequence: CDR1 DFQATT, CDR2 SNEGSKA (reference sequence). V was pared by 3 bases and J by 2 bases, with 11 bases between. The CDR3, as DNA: TGCAGTGCTAGGGAGGGGGCCCCCTACAATGAGCAGTTCTTC. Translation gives CSAREGAPYNEQFF.

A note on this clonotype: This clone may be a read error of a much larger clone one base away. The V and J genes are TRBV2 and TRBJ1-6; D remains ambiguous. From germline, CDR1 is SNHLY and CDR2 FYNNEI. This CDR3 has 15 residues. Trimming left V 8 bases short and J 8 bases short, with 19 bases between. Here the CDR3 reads CASALRTGSDSPLHF. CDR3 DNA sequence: TGTGCCAGCGCTCTCCGGACCGGCAGCGATTCACCCCTCCACTTT. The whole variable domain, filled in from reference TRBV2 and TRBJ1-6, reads EPEVTQTPSHQVTQMGQEVILRCVPISNHLYFYWYRQILGQKVEFLVSFYNNEISEKSEIFDDQFSVERPDGSNFTLKIRSTKLEDSAMYFCASALRTGSDSPLHFGNGTRLTVT.

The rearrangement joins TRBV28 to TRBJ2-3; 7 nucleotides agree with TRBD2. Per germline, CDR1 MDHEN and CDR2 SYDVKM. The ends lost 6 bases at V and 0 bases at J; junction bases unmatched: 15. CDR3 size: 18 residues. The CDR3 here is CASRHNQWREGSTDTQYF. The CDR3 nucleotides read TGTGCCAGCAGACACAACCAGTGGAGGGAGGGCAGCACAGATACGCAGTATTTT.

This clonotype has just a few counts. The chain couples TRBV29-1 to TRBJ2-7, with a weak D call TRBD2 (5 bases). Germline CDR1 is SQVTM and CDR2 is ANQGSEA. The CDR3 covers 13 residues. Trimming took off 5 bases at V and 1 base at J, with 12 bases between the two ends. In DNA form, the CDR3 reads TGCAGCGTTAGAGGCGGGTATTCCTACGAGCAGTACTTC. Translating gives CSVRGGYSYEQYF.

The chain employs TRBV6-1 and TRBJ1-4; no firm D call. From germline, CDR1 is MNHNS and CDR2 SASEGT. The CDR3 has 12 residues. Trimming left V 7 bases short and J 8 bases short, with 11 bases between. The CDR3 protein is CASTSEVEKLFF. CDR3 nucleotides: TGTGCCAGCACCTCCGAGGTGGAAAAACTGTTTTTT.